The following is a T cell receptor (beta chain) sequence with its context. Germline V gene sequence: CDR1 MNHNS, CDR2 SASEGT. V lost 0 bases to trimming and J lost 11 bases, with 16 bases between them. The CDR3 spans 14 residues. The table came from immunoSEQ multiplex PCR; TCRdb's copy has only in-frame clones and leaves some out. The data contain 250,000 to 350,000 clones, 88% of them singletons. These data originate in a study of blood T cell repertoires in COVID-19. About the study: PBMCs, B-cell-depleted T cells, or T cells were the source of the cDNA or gDNA that made up the material.

The sample consisted of peripheral blood. This sequence joins TRBV6-1 and TRBJ1-1; D is unclear. The sequence was collected from a woman aged 30 to 39 with COVID-19, enrolled during active disease. CDR3 sequence: CASSEALLIREAFF. DNA for the CDR3: TGTGCCAGCAGTGAAGCGCTTCTCATCCGGGAGGCTTTCTTT.